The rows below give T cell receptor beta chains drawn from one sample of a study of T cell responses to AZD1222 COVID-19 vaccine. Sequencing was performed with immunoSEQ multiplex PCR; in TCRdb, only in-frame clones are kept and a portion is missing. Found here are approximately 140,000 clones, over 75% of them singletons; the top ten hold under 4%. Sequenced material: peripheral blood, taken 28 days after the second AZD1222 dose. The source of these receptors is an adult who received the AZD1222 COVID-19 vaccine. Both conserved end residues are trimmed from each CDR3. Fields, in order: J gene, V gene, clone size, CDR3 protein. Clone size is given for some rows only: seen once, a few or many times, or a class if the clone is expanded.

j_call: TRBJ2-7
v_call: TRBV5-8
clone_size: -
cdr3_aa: ASSSYEQY

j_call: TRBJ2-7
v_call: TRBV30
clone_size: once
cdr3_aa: AWSAGTGINEQY

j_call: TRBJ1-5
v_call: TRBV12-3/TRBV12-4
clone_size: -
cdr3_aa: ATQGDSNQPQH

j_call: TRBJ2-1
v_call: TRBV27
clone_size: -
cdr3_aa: ASSLPGYNEQF

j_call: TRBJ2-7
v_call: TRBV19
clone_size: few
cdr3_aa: ASSVERAYEQY

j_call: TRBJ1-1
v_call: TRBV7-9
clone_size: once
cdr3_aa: ASSSDPGQGNTEAF

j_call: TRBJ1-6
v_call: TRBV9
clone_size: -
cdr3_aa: ASSVRGEADSPLH

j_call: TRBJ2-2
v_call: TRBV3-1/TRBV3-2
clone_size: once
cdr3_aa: ASSERDAPNTGELF

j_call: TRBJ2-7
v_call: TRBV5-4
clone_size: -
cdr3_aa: ASSLAGGSSYEQY

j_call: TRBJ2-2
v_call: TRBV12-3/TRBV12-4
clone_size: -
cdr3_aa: ASSLNTGELF

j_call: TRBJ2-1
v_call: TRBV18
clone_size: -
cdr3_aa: ASSPRGGGRPSNYNEQF

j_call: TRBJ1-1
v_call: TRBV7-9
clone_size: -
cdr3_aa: ASSLRDTNTEAF

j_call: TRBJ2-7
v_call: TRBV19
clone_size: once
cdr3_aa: ASSIDRLRDNSDEQY

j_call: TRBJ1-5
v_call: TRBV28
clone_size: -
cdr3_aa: ASSLQVGDQPQH

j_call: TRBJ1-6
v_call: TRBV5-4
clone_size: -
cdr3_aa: ASSLDKGPINSPLH

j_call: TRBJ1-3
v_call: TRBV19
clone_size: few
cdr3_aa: ASRQGVVGNTIY

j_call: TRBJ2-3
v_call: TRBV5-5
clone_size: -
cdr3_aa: ASSLVIDTQY

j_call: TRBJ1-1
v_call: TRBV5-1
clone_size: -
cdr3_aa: ASSLGTGTNTEAF

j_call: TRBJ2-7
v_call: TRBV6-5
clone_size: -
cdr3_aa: ASRLADPYEQY

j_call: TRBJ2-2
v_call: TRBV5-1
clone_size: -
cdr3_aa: ASSSGQGSTGELF

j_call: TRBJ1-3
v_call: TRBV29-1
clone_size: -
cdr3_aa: SVEDGEFRNTIY

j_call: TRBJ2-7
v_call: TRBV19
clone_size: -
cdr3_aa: ASSIGGQGVNEQY

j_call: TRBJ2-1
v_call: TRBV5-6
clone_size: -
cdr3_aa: ASSFIIQDEYNEQF

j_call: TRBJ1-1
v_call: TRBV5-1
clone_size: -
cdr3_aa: ASSLDTEAF

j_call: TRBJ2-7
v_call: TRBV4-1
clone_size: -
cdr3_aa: ASSQSQGLYEQY

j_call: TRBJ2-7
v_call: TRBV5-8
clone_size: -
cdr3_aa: ASSFSGPYEQY

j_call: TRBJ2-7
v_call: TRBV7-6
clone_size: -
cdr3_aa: ASSSMRDRGYPTPYEQY

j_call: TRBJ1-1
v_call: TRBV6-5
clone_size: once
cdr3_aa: ASSYAGVTEAF

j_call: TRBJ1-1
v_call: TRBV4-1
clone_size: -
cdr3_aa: ASSQDTGGTEAF

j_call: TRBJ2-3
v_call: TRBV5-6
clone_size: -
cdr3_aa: ASSGRAGTDTQY

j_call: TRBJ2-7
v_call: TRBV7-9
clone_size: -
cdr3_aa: ASSFTGTRPYEQY

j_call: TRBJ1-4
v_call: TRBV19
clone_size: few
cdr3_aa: ASSLGTATNEKLF

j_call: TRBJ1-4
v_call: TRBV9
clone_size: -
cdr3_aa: ASSSDYLNEKLF

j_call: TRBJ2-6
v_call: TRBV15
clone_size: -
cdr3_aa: ATSRNILSGANVLT

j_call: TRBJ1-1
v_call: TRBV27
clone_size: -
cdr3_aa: ASRDLGTEAF

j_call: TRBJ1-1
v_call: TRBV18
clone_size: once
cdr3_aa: ASSPWTDENTEAF

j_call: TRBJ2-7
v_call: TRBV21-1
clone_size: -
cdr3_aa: ASSTSPSARRYEQY

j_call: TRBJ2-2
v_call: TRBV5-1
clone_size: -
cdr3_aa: ASSLRGRTGELF

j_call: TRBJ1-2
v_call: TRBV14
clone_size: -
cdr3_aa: ASSQDRRGKGYT

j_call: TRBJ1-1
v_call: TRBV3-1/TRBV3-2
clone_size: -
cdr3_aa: ASSPQGSEAF

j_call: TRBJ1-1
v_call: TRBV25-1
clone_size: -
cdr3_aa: ASSLGSSYEAF